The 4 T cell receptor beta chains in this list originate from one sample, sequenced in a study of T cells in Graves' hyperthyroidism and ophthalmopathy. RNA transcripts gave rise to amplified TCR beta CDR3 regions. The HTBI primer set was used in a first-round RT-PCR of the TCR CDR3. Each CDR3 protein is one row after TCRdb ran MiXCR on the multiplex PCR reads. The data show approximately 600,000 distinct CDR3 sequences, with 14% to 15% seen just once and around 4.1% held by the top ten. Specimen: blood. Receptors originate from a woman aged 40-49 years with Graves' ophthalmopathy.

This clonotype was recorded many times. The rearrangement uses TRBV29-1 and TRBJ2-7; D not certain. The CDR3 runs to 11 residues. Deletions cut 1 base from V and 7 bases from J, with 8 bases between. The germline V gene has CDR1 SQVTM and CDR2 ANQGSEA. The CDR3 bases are TGCAGCGTTGAAGTGGGTACAGAGCAGTACTTC. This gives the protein CSVEVGTEQYF.

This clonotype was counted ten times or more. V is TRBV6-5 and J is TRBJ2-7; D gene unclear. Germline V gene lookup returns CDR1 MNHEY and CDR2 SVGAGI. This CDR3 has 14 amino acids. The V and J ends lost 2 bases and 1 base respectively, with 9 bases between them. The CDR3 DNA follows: TGTGCCAGCAGTTACGCCGCGGAATCCTACGAGCAGTACTTC. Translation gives CASSYAAESYEQYF.

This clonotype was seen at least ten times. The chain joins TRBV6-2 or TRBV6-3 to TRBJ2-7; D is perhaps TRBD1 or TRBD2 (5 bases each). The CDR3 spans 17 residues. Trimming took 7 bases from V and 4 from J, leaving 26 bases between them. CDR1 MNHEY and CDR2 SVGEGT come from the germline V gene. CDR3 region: CASNPNLQGAVTYEQYF. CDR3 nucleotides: TGTGCCAGCAACCCTAATCTGCAGGGAGCCGTGACGTACGAGCAGTACTTC.

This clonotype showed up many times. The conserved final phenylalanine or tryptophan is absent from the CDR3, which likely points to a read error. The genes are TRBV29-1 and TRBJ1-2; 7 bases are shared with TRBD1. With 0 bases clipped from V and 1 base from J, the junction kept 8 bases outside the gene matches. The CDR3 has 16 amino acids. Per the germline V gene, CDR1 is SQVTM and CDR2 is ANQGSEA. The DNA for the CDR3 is TGCAGCGTTGAAGATCGGGGACAGAAGTATAACTATGGCTACACCCTC. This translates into CSVEDRGQKYNYGYTL.